This T cell receptor (beta chain) came from a study of T cell changes during pregnancy in multiple sclerosis. Some clones are missing from TCRdb's copy, which holds only in-frame ones; the method was immunoSEQ multiplex PCR. The data show about 85,000 clones, roughly nine tenths seen once. V was shortened by 10 bases and J by 5 bases, with 22 bases between the two germline ends. The CDR3 is made up of 15 amino acids. The germline V gene has CDR1 ENHRY and CDR2 SYGVKD. The V and J genes are TRBV10-3 and TRBJ2-3; tentatively, D is TRBD2 (7 bases). Sequencing used peripheral blood, obtained in the first trimester of pregnancy. The origin of this receptor is a female donor with multiple sclerosis, enrolled in a pregnancy study. In nucleotides, the CDR3 is TGTGCCACGGCTAAAGGGGGGGGCCAGAAAGATACGCAGTATTTT. Its protein is CATAKGGGQKDTQYF.